Reported below is one T cell receptor (beta chain). Antigen: not known. These data belong to a study of cytomegalovirus exposure and HLA in healthy donors. Study results and limitations: A link between a missense DCLRE1C variant and TCR beta V- and J-gene trimming emerged from a later analysis. Sequencing depth roughly uniform across donors was assumed in presence/absence analyses.

Healthy bone marrow donors made up the donor group. The records do not include a CMV serostatus for this donor. V was pared by 4 bases and J by 4 bases, with 3 bases of the junction left unmatched. This CDR3 is built from 15 residues. Germline CDR1 reads SGDLS; CDR2 reads YYNGEE. Both 60 Vbeta primers and 13 Jbeta primers went into the PCR. Libraries were prepared by immunoSEQ multiplex PCR; TCRdb keeps only in-frame clonotypes and omits some of them. This table has 200,000 to 250,000 clones, more than 75% appearing once. This chain links TRBV9 with TRBJ2-2, with 11 bases that match TRBD2. The sequence derives from a human donor in good health. Sequencing was carried out using PBMCs. CDR3 coding DNA: TGTGCCAGCAGCATGGGACTAGCGGCCACCGGGGAGCTGTTTTTT. Amino acid sequence: CASSMGLAATGELFF.